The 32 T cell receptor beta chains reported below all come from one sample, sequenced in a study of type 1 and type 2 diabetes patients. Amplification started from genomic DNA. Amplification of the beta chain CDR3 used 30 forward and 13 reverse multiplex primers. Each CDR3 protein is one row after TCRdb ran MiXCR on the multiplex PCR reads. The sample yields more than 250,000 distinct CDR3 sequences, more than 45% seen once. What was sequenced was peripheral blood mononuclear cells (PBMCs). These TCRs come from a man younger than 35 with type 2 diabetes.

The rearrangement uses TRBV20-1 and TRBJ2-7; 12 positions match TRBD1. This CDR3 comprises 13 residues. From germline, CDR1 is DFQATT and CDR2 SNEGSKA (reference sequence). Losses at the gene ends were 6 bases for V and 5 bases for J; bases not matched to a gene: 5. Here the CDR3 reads CSASRDRGHEQYF. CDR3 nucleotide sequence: TGCAGTGCCAGCCGGGACAGGGGGCACGAGCAGTACTTC.

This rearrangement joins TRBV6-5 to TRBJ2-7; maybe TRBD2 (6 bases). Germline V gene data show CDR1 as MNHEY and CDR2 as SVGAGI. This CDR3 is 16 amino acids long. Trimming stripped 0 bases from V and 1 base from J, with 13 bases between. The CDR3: CASSYSGWSGSYEQYF. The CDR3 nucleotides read TGTGCCAGCAGTTACTCTGGGTGGAGCGGGTCCTACGAGCAGTACTTC.

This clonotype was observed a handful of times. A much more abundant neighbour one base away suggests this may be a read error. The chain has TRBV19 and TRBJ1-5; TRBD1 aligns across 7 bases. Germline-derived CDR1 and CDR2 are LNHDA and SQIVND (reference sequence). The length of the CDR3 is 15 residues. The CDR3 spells CASSFRQGSNQLQHF. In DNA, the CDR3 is TGTGCCAGTAGTTTTCGACAGGGTAGCAATCAGCTCCAGCATTTT.

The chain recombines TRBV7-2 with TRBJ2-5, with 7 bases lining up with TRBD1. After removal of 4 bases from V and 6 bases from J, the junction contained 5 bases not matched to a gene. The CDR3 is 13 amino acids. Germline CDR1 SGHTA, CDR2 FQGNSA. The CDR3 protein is CASSSPTGKTQYF. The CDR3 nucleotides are TGTGCCAGCAGCTCCCCGACAGGGAAGACCCAGTACTTC.

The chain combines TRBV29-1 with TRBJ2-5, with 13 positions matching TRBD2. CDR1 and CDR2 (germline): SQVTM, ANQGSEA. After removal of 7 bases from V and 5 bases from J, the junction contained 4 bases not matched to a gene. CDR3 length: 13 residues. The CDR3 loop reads CSAGLAGAETQYF. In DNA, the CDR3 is TGCAGCGCTGGACTAGCGGGAGCCGAGACCCAGTACTTC.

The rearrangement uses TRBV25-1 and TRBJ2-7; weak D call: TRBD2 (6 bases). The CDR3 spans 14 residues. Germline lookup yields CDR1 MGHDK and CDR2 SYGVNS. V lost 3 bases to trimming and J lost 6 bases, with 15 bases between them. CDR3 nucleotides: TGTGCCAGCAGTGAGGGTTGGGGGGATTTCGAGCAGTACTTC. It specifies CASSEGWGDFEQYF.

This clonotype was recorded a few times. The DNA of the CDR3 is TGTGCCACCAGTGATTTGCGGAGCAATCAGCCCCAGCATTTT. This encodes CATSDLRSNQPQHF. The V gene is TRBV24-1, the J gene TRBJ1-5, with D hard to call. Trimming removed 0 bases from V and 1 base from J, with 3 bases in between. The CDR3 sequence is 14 residues long. The germline CDR1 and CDR2 sequences are KGHDR and SFDVKD.

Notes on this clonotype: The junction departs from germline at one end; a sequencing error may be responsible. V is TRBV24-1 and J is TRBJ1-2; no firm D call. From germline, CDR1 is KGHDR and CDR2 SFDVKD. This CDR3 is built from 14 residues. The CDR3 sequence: CATSDFDTNYGYTF. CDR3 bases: TGTGCTACCAGTGATTTCGACACAAACTATGGCTACACCTTC.

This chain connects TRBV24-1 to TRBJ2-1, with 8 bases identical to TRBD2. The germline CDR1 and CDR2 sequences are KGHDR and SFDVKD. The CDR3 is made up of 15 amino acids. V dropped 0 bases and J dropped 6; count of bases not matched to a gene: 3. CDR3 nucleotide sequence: TGTGCCACCAGTGATTTGCTAACTAGCGGCAATGAGCAGTTCTTC. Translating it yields CATSDLLTSGNEQFF.

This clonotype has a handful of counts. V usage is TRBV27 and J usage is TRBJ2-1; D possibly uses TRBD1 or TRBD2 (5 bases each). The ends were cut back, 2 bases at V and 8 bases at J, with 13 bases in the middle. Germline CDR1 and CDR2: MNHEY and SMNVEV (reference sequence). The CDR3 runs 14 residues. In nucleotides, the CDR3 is TGTGCCAGCAGTTTAGGGGGATCAGGCTATGAGCAGTTCTTC. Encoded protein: CASSLGGSGYEQFF.

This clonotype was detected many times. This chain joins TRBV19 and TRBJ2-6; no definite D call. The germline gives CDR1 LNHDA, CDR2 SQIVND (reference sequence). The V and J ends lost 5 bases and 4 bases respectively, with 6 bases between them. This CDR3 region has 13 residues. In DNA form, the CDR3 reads TGTGCCAGTAGTTTGGGGGGGGCCAACGTCCTGACTTTC. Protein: CASSLGGANVLTF.

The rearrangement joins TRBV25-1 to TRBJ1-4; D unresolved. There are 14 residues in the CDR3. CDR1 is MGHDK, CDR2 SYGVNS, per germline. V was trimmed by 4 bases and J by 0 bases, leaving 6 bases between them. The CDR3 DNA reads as TGTGCCAGCAGTGTAGCTGCAACTAATGAAAAACTGTTTTTT. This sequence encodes CASSVAATNEKLFF.

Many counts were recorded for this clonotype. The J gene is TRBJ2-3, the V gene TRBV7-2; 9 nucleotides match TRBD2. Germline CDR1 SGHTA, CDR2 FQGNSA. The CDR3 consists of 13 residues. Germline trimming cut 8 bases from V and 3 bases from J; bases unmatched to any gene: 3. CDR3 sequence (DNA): TGTGCCAGCTCGCGGGGGGGAACAGATACGCAGTATTTT. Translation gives CASSRGGTDTQYF.

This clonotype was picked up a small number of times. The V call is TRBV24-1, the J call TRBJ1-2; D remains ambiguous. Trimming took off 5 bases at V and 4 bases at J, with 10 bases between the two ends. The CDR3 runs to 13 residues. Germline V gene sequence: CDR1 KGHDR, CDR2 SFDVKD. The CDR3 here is CATSVNRIYGYTF. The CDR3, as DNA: TGTGCCACCAGTGTGAACAGAATCTATGGCTACACCTTC.

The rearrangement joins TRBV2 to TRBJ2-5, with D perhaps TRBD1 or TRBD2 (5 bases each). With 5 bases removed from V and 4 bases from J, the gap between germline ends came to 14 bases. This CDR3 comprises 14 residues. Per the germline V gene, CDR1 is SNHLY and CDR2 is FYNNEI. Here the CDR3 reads CASSSRGPRETQYF. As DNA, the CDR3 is TGTGCCAGCAGTTCTCGGGGCCCGCGAGAGACCCAGTACTTC.

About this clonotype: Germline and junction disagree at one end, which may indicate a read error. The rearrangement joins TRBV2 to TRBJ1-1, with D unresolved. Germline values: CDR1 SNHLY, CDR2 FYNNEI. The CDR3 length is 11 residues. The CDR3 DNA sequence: TGTGGCAGCAGTGGGTTTGGTGAAGCTTTCTTT. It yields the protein CGSSGFGEAFF.

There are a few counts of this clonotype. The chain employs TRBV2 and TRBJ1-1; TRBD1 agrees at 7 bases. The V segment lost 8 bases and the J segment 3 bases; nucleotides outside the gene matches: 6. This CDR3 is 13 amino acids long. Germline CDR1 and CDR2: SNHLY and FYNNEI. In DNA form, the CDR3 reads TGTGCCAGCTACAGGGACAGCCACACTGAAGCTTTCTTT. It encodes CASYRDSHTEAFF.

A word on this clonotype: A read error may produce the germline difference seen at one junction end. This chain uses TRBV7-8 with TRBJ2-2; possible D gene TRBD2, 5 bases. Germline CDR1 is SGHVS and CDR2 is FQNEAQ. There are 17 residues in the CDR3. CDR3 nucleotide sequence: TGTGTCAGCAGAAAAACTGCCGGCACGGGAAGCACCGGGGAGCTGTTTTTT. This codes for CVSRKTAGTGSTGELFF.

The CDR3 DNA follows: TGTGCCAGCAGCTTATTGGTCGGAAACTATGGCTACACCTTC. This encodes CASSLLVGNYGYTF. The rearrangement uses TRBV7-3 and TRBJ1-2, with no clear D. CDR1 SGHTA and CDR2 FQGTGA come from the germline V gene. The CDR3 consists of 14 residues. The ends were cut back, 2 bases at V and 2 bases at J, with 9 bases in the middle.

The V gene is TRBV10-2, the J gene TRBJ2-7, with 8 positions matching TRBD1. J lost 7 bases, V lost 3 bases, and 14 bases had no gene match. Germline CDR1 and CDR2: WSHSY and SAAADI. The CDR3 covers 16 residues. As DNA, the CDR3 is TGCGCCAGCAGTGACAGGTTGGGACAGGCCCTACTGGAGCAGTACTTC. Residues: CASSDRLGQALLEQYF.

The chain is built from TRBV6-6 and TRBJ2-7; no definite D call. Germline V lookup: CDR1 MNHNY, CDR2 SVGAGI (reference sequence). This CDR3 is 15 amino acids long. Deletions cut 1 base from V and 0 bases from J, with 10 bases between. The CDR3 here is CASSYYRQSSYEQYF. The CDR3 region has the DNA TGTGCCAGCAGTTACTACAGACAAAGCTCCTACGAGCAGTACTTC.

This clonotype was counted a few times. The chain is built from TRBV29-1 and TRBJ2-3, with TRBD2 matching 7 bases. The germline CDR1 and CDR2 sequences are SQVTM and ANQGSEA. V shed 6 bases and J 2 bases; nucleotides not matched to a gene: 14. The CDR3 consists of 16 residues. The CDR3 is CSVGGGLGFPTDTQYF. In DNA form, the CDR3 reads TGCAGCGTGGGTGGAGGACTAGGGTTCCCCACAGATACGCAGTATTTT.

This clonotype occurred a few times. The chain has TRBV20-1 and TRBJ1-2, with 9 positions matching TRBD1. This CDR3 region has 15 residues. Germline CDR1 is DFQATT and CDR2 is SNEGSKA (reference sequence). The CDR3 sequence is CRARQGDLPLYGYTF. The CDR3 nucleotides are TGCAGGGCAAGACAGGGGGATCTCCCCCTTTATGGCTACACCTTC.

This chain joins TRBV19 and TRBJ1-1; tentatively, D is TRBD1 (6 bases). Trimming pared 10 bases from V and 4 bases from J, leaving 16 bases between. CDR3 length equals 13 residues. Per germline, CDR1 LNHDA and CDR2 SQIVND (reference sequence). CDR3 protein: CATLNRVGTEAFF. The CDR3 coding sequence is TGTGCCACCCTAAACAGGGTAGGCACTGAAGCTTTCTTT.

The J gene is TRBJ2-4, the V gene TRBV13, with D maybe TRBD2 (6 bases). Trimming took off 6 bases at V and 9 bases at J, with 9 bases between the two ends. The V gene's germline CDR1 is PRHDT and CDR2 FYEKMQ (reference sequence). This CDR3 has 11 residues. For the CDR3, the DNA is TGTGCCAGCAGTTGGGGAGGCATTCAGTACTTC. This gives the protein CASSWGGIQYF.

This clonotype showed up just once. The CDR3 loop is CSAKDLTGGNTEAFF. CDR3 in DNA: TGCAGTGCTAAAGACTTGACGGGAGGGAACACTGAAGCTTTCTTT. V and J are TRBV20-1 and TRBJ1-1; unclear D gene. V was cut by 4 bases and J by 1 base, with 16 bases left in between. The germline CDR1 and CDR2 sequences are DFQATT and SNEGSKA (reference sequence). The CDR3 has 15 residues.

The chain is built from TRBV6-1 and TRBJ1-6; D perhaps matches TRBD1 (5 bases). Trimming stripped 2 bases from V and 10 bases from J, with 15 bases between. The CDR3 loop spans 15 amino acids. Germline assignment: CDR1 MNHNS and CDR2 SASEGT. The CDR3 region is CASSERAGVRSPLHF. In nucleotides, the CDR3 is TGTGCCAGCAGTGAACGTGCGGGGGTCCGGTCACCCCTCCACTTT.

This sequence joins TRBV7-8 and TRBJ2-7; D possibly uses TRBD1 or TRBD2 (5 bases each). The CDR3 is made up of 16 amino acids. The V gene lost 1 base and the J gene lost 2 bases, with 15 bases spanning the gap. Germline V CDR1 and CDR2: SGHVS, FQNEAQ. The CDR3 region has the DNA TGTGCCAGCAGCTTAGTATCGGGGCCCAATGCCTACGAGCAGTACTTC. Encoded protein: CASSLVSGPNAYEQYF.

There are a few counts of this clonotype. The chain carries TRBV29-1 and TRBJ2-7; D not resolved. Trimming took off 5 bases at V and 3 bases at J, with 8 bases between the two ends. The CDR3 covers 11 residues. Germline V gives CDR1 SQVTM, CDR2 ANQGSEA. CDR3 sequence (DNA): TGCAGCGTTCAGCACAACTACGAGCAGTACTTC. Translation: CSVQHNYEQYF.

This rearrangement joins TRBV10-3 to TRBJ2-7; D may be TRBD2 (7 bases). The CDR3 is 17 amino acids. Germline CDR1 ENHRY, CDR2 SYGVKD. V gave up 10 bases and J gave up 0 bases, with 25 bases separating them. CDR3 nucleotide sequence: TGTGCCAGTAGCTTAGGCCTGGGGGGGGCGAACTCCTACGAGCAGTACTTC. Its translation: CASSLGLGGANSYEQYF.

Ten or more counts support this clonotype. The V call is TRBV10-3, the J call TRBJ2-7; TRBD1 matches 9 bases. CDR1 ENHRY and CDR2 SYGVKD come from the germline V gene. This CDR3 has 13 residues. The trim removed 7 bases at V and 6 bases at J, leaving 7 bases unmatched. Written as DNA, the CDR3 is TGTGCCATCACTGGACAGGGGCTGAGCGAGCAGTACTTC. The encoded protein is CAITGQGLSEQYF.

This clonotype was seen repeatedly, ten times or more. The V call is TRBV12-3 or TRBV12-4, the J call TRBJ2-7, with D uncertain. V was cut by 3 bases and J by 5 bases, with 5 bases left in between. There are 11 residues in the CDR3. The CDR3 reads CASSFDNEQYF. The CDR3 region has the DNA TGTGCCAGCAGTTTTGACAACGAGCAGTACTTC.